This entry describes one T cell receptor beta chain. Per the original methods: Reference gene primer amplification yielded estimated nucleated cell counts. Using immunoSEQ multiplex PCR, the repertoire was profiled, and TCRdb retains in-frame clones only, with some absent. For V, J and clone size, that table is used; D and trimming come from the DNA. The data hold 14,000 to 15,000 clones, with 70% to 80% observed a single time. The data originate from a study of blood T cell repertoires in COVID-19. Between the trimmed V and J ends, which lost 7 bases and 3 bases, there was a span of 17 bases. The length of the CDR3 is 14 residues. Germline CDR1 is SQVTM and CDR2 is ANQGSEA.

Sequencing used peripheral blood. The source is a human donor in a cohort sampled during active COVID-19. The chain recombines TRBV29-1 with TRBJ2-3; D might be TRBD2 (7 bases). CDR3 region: CSADSGGRTDTQYF. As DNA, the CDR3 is TGCAGCGCCGACTCCGGGGGGCGTACAGATACGCAGTATTTT.